The present T cell receptor (beta chain) was sequenced within a study of cytomegalovirus exposure and HLA in healthy donors. PCR primers comprised 60 Vbeta and 13 Jbeta primers. In the original workflow: Later, 65 million to 90 million unique TCR beta chains were counted in an analysis, and some 9.9 million of them were shared. Produced via immunoSEQ multiplex PCR; TCRdb's table is partial and in-frame only. The V and J calls and clone size are taken from that table; D and trimming were inferred from the DNA. The table records 130,000 or so clones, around 9% of them present only once. Study results and caveats: Clonal expansion, a later analysis showed, was greater in HLA-associated TCR beta chains than in equally common others. Most TCR sequences were uncommon, yet certain public TCRs appeared in many donors.

This clone was counted only a few times. Its specificity is not known. The sample was PBMCs. This clonotype was sampled from a man aged 40-49 years in good health and CMV-seronegative.

The chain's CDR3 is CASSRATVYEQYF. In DNA form, the CDR3 reads TGTGCCAGCAGTCGAGCCACGGTCTACGAGCAGTACTTC. The chain recombines TRBV27 with TRBJ2-7; D unresolved. CDR3 size: 13 residues. CDR1 and CDR2 (germline): MNHEY, SMNVEV (reference sequence). The germline V and J ends were trimmed by 5 bases and 3 bases, with 11 bases remaining between them.